This TCR beta chain was captured in a study of T-cell reconstitution after alpha-beta-depleted transplantation in children. CDR3 size: 15 residues. Germline assignment: CDR1 ENHRY and CDR2 SYGVKD. Unique molecular identifiers featured in how the TCRbeta library was prepared. Each CDR3 protein is one row after TCRdb ran MiXCR on the PCR reads. The table includes about 440,000 distinct CDR3 sequences, around 46% detected once. This clonotype has a single count. Mismatch with germline at one junction end may stem from a read error. The receptor comes from a girl aged 2-15 years with aplastic anemia, due to receive a stem cell transplant. The rearrangement links TRBV10-3 to TRBJ1-6; a possible D gene is TRBD1 (5 bases). This specimen consisted of PBMCs, obtained before TCRalphabeta/CD19-depleted stem cell transplant. The CDR3 sequence: CAISLSGTGNSPLPF. DNA for the CDR3: TGTGCCATCAGCCTCTCCGGGACGGGAAATTCACCCCTCCCCTTT.